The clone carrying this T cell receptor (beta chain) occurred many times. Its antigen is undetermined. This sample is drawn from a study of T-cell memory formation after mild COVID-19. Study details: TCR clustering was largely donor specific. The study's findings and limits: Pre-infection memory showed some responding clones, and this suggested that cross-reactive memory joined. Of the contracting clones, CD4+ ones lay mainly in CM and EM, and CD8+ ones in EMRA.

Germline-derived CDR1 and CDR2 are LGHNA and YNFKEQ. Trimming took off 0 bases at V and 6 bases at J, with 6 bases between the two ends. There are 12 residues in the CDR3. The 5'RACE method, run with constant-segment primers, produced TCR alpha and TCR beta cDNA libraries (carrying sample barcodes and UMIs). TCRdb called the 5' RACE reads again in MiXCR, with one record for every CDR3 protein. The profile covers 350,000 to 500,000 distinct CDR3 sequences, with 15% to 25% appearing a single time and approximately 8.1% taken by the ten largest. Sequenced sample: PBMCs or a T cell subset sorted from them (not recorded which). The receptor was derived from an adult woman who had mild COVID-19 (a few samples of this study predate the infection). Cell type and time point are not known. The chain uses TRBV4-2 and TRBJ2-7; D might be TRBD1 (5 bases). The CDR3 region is CASSQDRGEQYF. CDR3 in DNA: TGTGCCAGCAGCCAAGATAGGGGCGAGCAGTACTTC.